The 9 T cell receptor beta chains below all came from one sample that was sequenced in a study of T cells in Graves' hyperthyroidism and ophthalmopathy (dated by TCRdb to between 2018 and 2021). Library construction relied on multiplex PCR. TCRdb records Illumina HiSeq 2000 as the sequencer. The TCR beta CDR3 regions were amplified from the RNA transcripts. The TCR CDR3 was subjected to a first round of RT-PCR using the HTBI primer set and the Qiagen OneStep RT-PCR kit. TCRdb reprocessing: public reads trimmed at Q25 with fastp, clones called with MiXCR, in-frame beta chains kept. Every entry covers one CDR3 protein and lists the most common genes and DNA from its rows. This sample lists more than 500,000 distinct CDR3 sequences; around 15% were detected once. Clones ranked in the top ten supply 3.5% to 4% of the sample. The source material was blood. The origin of the receptors is a woman younger than 45 with Graves' hyperthyroidism.

This clonotype was found a few times. The rearrangement uses TRBV9 and TRBJ1-5; possible D gene TRBD1, 5 bases. Trimming cost V 0 bases and J 0 bases, with 10 bases left between them. The CDR3 has 16 amino acids. Germline V CDR1 and CDR2: SGDLS, YYNGEE. In DNA, the CDR3 is TGTGCCAGCAGCGTAGGATGGGGCGATAGCAATCAGCCCCAGCATTTT. Its translation is CASSVGWGDSNQPQHF.

The rearrangement links TRBV5-1 to TRBJ2-7, with no clear D. Trimming took 4 bases from V and 2 from J, leaving 13 bases between them. In germline, CDR1 is SGHRS, CDR2 YFSETQ. The CDR3 spans 14 residues. The CDR3 region has the DNA TGCGCCAGCAGCGAAGGCAGTCCAACCTACGAGCAGTACTTC. It is translated as CASSEGSPTYEQYF.

This clonotype was seen a few times. Given a much more abundant clone one base away, this may be a read error. The chain combines TRBV9 with TRBJ2-3; D is unresolved. V shed 3 bases and J shed 2 bases, with 7 bases lying between them. The CDR3 contains 13 residues. CDR1 SGDLS and CDR2 YYNGEE come from the germline V gene. CDR3 loop: CASSAPTTDTQYF. CDR3 nucleotide sequence: TGTGCCAGCAGCGCGCCCACCACAGATACGCAGTATTTT.

The rearrangement uses TRBV6-1 and TRBJ2-1; 9 positions match TRBD2. J was trimmed by 6 bases and V by 0 bases; bases with no gene match: 3. This CDR3 comprises 15 residues. Germline CDR1 is MNHNS and CDR2 is SASEGT. CDR3 in amino acids: CASSEAGLATNEQFF. CDR3 coding DNA: TGTGCCAGCAGTGAAGCAGGACTAGCGACCAATGAGCAGTTCTTC.

The chain combines TRBV30 with TRBJ2-7; D ambiguous. CDR3 length: 12 residues. Trimming left V 0 bases short and J 6 bases short, with 9 bases between. Germline V gives CDR1 GTSNPN, CDR2 SVGIG (reference sequence). In nucleotides, the CDR3 is TGTGCCTGGAGTGTACGGTCGTTCGAGCAGTACTTC. Translated, it gives CAWSVRSFEQYF.

This clonotype was detected many times. The chain uses TRBV29-1 and TRBJ2-7; 10 nucleotides agree with TRBD1. With V trimmed by 4 bases and J by 2 bases, 8 bases remained unmatched. This CDR3 has 15 residues. The germline CDR1 and CDR2 sequences are SQVTM and ANQGSEA. DNA of the CDR3: TGCAGCGTTGGCAGGCCGGGACAGGGGACCTACGAGCAGTACTTC. It yields the protein CSVGRPGQGTYEQYF.

This chain connects TRBV25-1 to TRBJ2-3; D is unclear. V was cut by 7 bases and J by 2 bases, with 10 bases left in between. The germline V gene encodes CDR1 MGHDK and CDR2 SYGVNS. This CDR3 comprises 13 residues. For the CDR3, the DNA is TGTGCCAGCACCCACGGTTACACAGATACGCAGTATTTT. Protein sequence: CASTHGYTDTQYF.

This clonotype was found many times. V gene TRBV20-1 combines with J gene TRBJ1-1; no clear D. Trimming pared 4 bases from V and 0 bases from J, leaving 12 bases between. Per germline, CDR1 DFQATT and CDR2 SNEGSKA (reference sequence). The CDR3 contains 14 residues. The CDR3 loop reads CSATSGYMNTEAFF. DNA for the CDR3: TGCAGTGCTACGAGTGGATACATGAACACTGAAGCTTTCTTT.

The chain carries TRBV3-1 and TRBJ2-5, with D perhaps TRBD1 (7 bases). This CDR3 is 15 amino acids long. The ends were cut back, 3 bases at V and 5 bases at J, with 16 bases in the middle. Germline V gene sequence: CDR1 LGHDT, CDR2 YNNKEL (reference sequence). The CDR3 region is CASSHSDRRAETQYF. The CDR3 DNA follows: TGTGCCAGCAGCCATTCGGACAGGAGGGCGGAGACCCAGTACTTC.